This TCR beta chain was sequenced for a study of shared clonotypes between healthy human individuals. Overall study results and limits: Donors were few, which limited the genetic and exposure-history diversity represented.

As to this clone: Its antigen remains unknown.

CDR3 length equals 11 residues. V gave up 8 bases and J gave up 5 bases, with 9 bases separating them. Germline V gene sequence: CDR1 MNHEY, CDR2 SVGAGI. Clones were read by immunoSEQ multiplex PCR, and TCRdb kept only the in-frame ones, dropping some. This sample has about half a million clones; roughly 85% occur once, and the top ten carry roughly 12%. The chain uses TRBV6-5 and TRBJ2-5; the D gene is possibly TRBD2 (6 bases). The sequence came from a woman aged 40-49 years in good health. Some clones in this sample may be carry-over from other donors' samples. The sample comprised PBMCs. Written as DNA, the CDR3 is TGTGCCAGCGGCGGGGCGGAGACCCAGTACTTC. It codes for CASGGAETQYF.